These 13 T cell receptor beta chains came from one sample sequenced in a study of cytomegalovirus exposure and HLA in healthy donors. This table comes from immunoSEQ multiplex PCR, and its TCRdb copy is limited to in-frame clones, with some not included. In the table there are roughly 120,000 clones, around 92% of which are singletons. The specimen sequenced was PBMCs. Receptors were obtained from a man aged 30 to 39 in good health and CMV-seronegative.

The chain recombines TRBV7-6 with TRBJ2-5, with 16 bases lining up with TRBD2. Germline V gives CDR1 SGHVS, CDR2 FNYEAQ. The V segment lost 5 bases and the J segment 4 bases; nucleotides outside the gene matches: 10. This CDR3 is built from 18 residues. The DNA for the CDR3 is TGTGCCAGCAGCCTTCCGGGACTAGCGGGGGGGTATATAGAGACCCAGTACTTC. Protein product: CASSLPGLAGGYIETQYF.

The chain joins TRBV6-7 to TRBJ2-3; 16 positions agree with TRBD2. TRBV6-7 is assigned to the ORF class and has an uncertain function. With 5 bases clipped from V and 4 bases from J, the junction kept 15 bases outside the gene matches. The CDR3 loop spans 20 amino acids. CDR3 in DNA: TGTGCCAGCAGTAACCCATCACCGGGACTAGCGGGGGGGCGCGCAGATACGCAGTATTTT. Translated: CASSNPSPGLAGGRADTQYF.

The chain joins TRBV19 to TRBJ1-2, with 11 bases lining up with TRBD1. The CDR3 sequence is 15 residues long. The germline gives CDR1 LNHDA, CDR2 SQIVND (reference sequence). After removal of 6 bases from V and 3 bases from J, the junction contained 6 bases not matched to a gene. CDR3 region: CASSPGQGVYYGYTF. The CDR3 DNA reads as TGTGCCAGTAGCCCGGGACAGGGGGTTTACTATGGCTACACCTTC.

V is TRBV6-1 and J is TRBJ1-5; D not certain. V lost 7 bases to trimming and J lost 0 bases, with 10 bases between them. The germline gives CDR1 MNHNS, CDR2 SASEGT. The CDR3 loop spans 14 amino acids. The CDR3 DNA sequence: TGTGCCAGCAACGGGATCCCTAGCAATCAGCCCCAGCATTTT. Translation gives CASNGIPSNQPQHF.

This clone came up once. The chain recombines TRBV7-9 with TRBJ2-2; tentative D call: TRBD2 (6 bases). V lost 5 bases to trimming and J lost 4 bases, with 14 bases between them. Germline CDR1 SEHNR, CDR2 FQNEAQ (reference sequence). There are 15 residues in the CDR3. The CDR3 DNA follows: TGTGCCAGCAGCCCACCGGGAGTCGGCACCGGGGAGCTGTTTTTT. It is translated as CASSPPGVGTGELFF.

This sequence joins TRBV4-1 and TRBJ1-2; a possible D gene is TRBD1 (6 bases). Germline CDR1 MGHRA, CDR2 YSYEKL. This CDR3 has 15 residues. Trimming took 1 base from V and 5 from J, leaving 14 bases between them. The CDR3: CASSQGQEDPYGYTF. Here the CDR3 DNA reads TGCGCCAGCAGCCAAGGACAGGAAGACCCTTATGGCTACACCTTC.

The chain combines TRBV7-2 with TRBJ2-7, with D perhaps TRBD1 (5 bases). Germline CDR1 and CDR2: SGHTA and FQGNSA. This CDR3 region has 12 residues. V dropped 5 bases and J dropped 2 bases, with 7 bases sitting between them. CDR3: CASSPGPYEQYF. Here the CDR3 DNA reads TGTGCCAGCAGCCCAGGGCCCTACGAGCAGTACTTC. The full variable domain, with the rest looked up from reference TRBV7-2 and TRBJ2-7, is GAGVSQSPSNKVTEKGKDVELRCDPISGHTALYWYRQSLGQGLEFLIYFQGNSAPDKSGLPSDRFSAERTGGSVSTLTIQRTQQEDSAVYLCASSPGPYEQYFGPGTRLTVT.

The rearrangement uses TRBV28 and TRBJ2-1; 11 bases align to TRBD2. Looked up from germline, CDR1 is MDHEN and CDR2 is SYDVKM. Trimming cost V 7 bases and J 4 bases; bases outside gene matches: 0. The CDR3 has 13 amino acids. The CDR3 loop reads CASTSGGYNEQFF. DNA of the CDR3: TGTGCCAGCACTAGCGGGGGGTACAATGAGCAGTTCTTC.

The chain combines TRBV7-9 with TRBJ2-3; TRBD1 matches 9 bases. Trimming cost V 8 bases and J 2 bases; bases outside gene matches: 20. CDR1 and CDR2 (germline): SEHNR, FQNEAQ (reference sequence). The length of the CDR3 is 19 residues. CDR3 DNA: TGTGCCAGCGGAAACCCGGGACAGGGTACTCCACCCCACACAGATACGCAGTATTTT. Translating gives CASGNPGQGTPPHTDTQYF. The variable domain in full, with the rest retrieved from reference TRBV7-9 and TRBJ2-3, is DTGVSQNPRHKITKRGQNVTFRCDPISEHNRLYWYRQTLGQGPEFLTYFQNEAQLEKSRLLSDRFSAERPKGSFSTLEIQRTEQGDSAMYLCASGNPGQGTPPHTDTQYFGPGTRLTVL.

V and J are TRBV28 and TRBJ2-2; TRBD1 matches 9 bases. This CDR3 spans 15 amino acids. Trimming cost V 6 bases and J 0 bases; bases outside gene matches: 2. Germline V gene data show CDR1 as MDHEN and CDR2 as SYDVKM. The CDR3 region is CASSRDRANTGELFF. The DNA of the CDR3 is TGTGCCAGCAGCAGGGACAGGGCGAACACCGGGGAGCTGTTTTTT.

The chain is built from TRBV10-3 and TRBJ2-4, with TRBD2 identical over 9 bases. V was clipped by 2 bases and J by 3 bases; unmatched bases: 8. Per germline, CDR1 ENHRY and CDR2 SYGVKD. The CDR3 is 17 amino acids. The CDR3, as DNA: TGTGCCATCAGTGAGCCGATTCAGACTAGCGGCAAAAACATTCAGTACTTC. Its translation: CAISEPIQTSGKNIQYF.

This chain joins TRBV7-8 and TRBJ1-5; 9 nucleotides match TRBD1. There are 17 residues in the CDR3. With V trimmed by 1 base and J by 0 bases, 4 bases remained unmatched. The germline V gene has CDR1 SGHVS and CDR2 FQNEAQ. The CDR3 loop is CASSLGQGVNSNQPQHF. In nucleotides, the CDR3 is TGTGCCAGCAGCTTAGGACAGGGGGTGAATAGCAATCAGCCCCAGCATTTT. The variable domain in full, with the rest retrieved from reference TRBV7-8 and TRBJ1-5, is GAGVSQSPRYKVAKRGQDVALRCDPISGHVSLFWYQQALGQGPEFLTYFQNEAQLDKSGLPSDRFFAERPEGSVSTLKIQRTQQEDSAVYLCASSLGQGVNSNQPQHFGDGTRLSIL.

V gene TRBV7-8 combines with J gene TRBJ2-3; possible D gene TRBD1, 6 bases. The CDR3 is 13 amino acids. V lost 8 bases and J lost 4, with 13 bases in between. Per germline, CDR1 SGHVS and CDR2 FQNEAQ. The DNA for the CDR3 is TGTGCCAGCTATGAACAGGGCCCAGATACGCAGTATTTT. Its translation is CASYEQGPDTQYF. Supplemented by reference TRBV7-8 and TRBJ2-3, the full variable domain reads GAGVSQSPRYKVAKRGQDVALRCDPISGHVSLFWYQQALGQGPEFLTYFQNEAQLDKSGLPSDRFFAERPEGSVSTLKIQRTQQEDSAVYLCASYEQGPDTQYFGPGTRLTVL.